This T cell receptor beta chain was sequenced for a study of blood T cell repertoires in COVID-19. The wider study: Specimens from acute and convalescent COVID-19 originated in the United States, Italy and Spain. PBMCs, B-cell-depleted T cells, or T cells were the source of the cDNA or gDNA that made up the material.

This clone was observed a handful of times. Methods used by the authors: Cell counts per sample came from amplifying reference gene primers. The table came from immunoSEQ multiplex PCR; TCRdb's copy has only in-frame clones and leaves some out. That table is the source of V, J and clone size, and D and trimming were worked out from the DNA. The sample records over 30,000 clones, just over 85% being singletons. CDR3 length: 14 amino acids. Germline V gene sequence: CDR1 MNHEY, CDR2 SVGAGI. The V end lost 8 bases, the J end lost 0 bases, and 10 bases lay between the germline ends. This clonotype was sampled from a human donor in a cohort sampled during active COVID-19. The V call is TRBV6-5, the J call TRBJ1-4; no clear D gene. Sequencing was carried out using peripheral blood. CDR3 sequence (DNA): TGTGCCAGCCGGGGTTCTGCAACTAATGAAAAACTGTTTTTT. It translates to CASRGSATNEKLFF.